The 27 T cell receptor beta chains below all came from one sample that was sequenced in a study of shared clonotypes between healthy human individuals. Clones were read by immunoSEQ multiplex PCR, and TCRdb kept only the in-frame ones, dropping some. The sample records roughly 2 million clones, about 94% being singletons. The sample was naive CD4+ T cells sorted from blood. Subset meaning: CD45RA+ positively selected. The receptors were gathered from a man aged 18-30 years in good health.

The chain recombines TRBV7-2 with TRBJ2-2; 8 nucleotides line up with TRBD2. Germline values: CDR1 SGHTA, CDR2 FQGNSA. The CDR3 length is 16 residues. V was clipped by 1 base and J by 2 bases; unmatched bases: 3. This CDR3 reads CASSLGTSLNTGELFF. For the CDR3, the DNA is TGTGCCAGCAGCTTAGGGACTAGCCTTAACACCGGGGAGCTGTTTTTT.

In the case of this clone: The identical CDR3 is also encoded by other nucleotide sequences in the sample. The rearrangement joins TRBV6-5 to TRBJ2-3; 7 bases are shared with TRBD1. This CDR3 is 13 amino acids long. After removal of 5 bases from V and 6 bases from J, the junction contained 5 bases not matched to a gene. Germline V gene data show CDR1 as MNHEY and CDR2 as SVGAGI. CDR3 residues: CASSRQGGDTQYF. The CDR3 region has the DNA TGTGCCAGCAGTAGACAGGGTGGGGATACGCAGTATTTT.

The chain couples TRBV27 to TRBJ1-1; D gene unclear. There are 13 residues in the CDR3. Trimming left V 6 bases short and J 10 bases short, with 18 bases between. Germline loops: CDR1 MNHEY, CDR2 SMNVEV (reference sequence). The CDR3 sequence: CASRPDIISGAFF. CDR3 sequence (DNA): TGTGCCAGCAGGCCCGATATCATATCGGGAGCTTTCTTT.

This clone was seen a few times. This sample includes further DNA sequences coding for the same CDR3. The V gene is TRBV29-1, the J gene TRBJ2-3; D is ambiguous. CDR3 size: 12 residues. Germline values: CDR1 SQVTM, CDR2 ANQGSEA. Trimming stripped 0 bases from V and 4 bases from J, with 5 bases between. The CDR3 loop is CSVEEGADTQYF. The CDR3 nucleotides are TGCAGCGTTGAAGAGGGCGCAGATACGCAGTATTTT.

The chain links TRBV11-3 to TRBJ2-2; 9 positions match TRBD1. V lost 1 base and J lost 5; bases outside the gene matches: 5. Germline assignment: CDR1 SGHNT and CDR2 YENEEA. The CDR3 sequence is 16 residues long. CDR3 protein: CASSLGRTGVTGELFF. CDR3 DNA sequence: TGTGCCAGCAGCTTAGGGCGGACAGGGGTAACCGGGGAGCTGTTTTTT.

For this clone: This same CDR3 is encoded by further DNA sequences in the sample. The chain couples TRBV5-1 to TRBJ2-7, with TRBD2 matching 8 bases. The CDR3 totals 15 residues. J was trimmed by 0 bases and V by 3 bases; bases with no gene match: 5. Germline lookup yields CDR1 SGHRS and CDR2 YFSETQ. The CDR3 reads CASSSSSGSSYEQYF. The CDR3 bases are TGCGCCAGCAGCTCTTCTAGCGGGTCCTCCTACGAGCAGTACTTC. Filled out from reference TRBV5-1 and TRBJ2-7, the complete variable domain reads KAGVTQTPRYLIKTRGQQVTLSCSPISGHRSVSWYQQTPGQGLQFLFEYFSETQRNKGNFPGRFSGRQFSNSRSEMNVSTLELGDSALYLCASSSSSGSSYEQYFGPGTRLTVT.

This clone is a singleton in its sample. The V and J genes are TRBV10-3 and TRBJ1-1; D is ambiguous. V lost 3 bases and J 1 base, leaving 9 bases between the germline ends. The CDR3 spans 14 residues. Germline assignment: CDR1 ENHRY and CDR2 SYGVKD. Here the CDR3 DNA reads TGTGCCATCAGTGAATACCCAGGGAACACTGAAGCTTTCTTT. Residues: CAISEYPGNTEAFF.

The V call is TRBV10-3, the J call TRBJ1-2, with D unresolved. Germline CDR1 and CDR2: ENHRY and SYGVKD. Trimming cost V 3 bases and J 2 bases, with 10 bases left between them. The length of the CDR3 is 14 residues. CDR3 sequence reads: CAISELGQNYGYTF. DNA for the CDR3: TGTGCCATCAGTGAACTGGGCCAGAACTATGGCTACACCTTC.

The chain links TRBV7-9 to TRBJ2-3, with 9 bases fitting TRBD1. This CDR3 contains 15 residues. In germline, CDR1 is SEHNR, CDR2 FQNEAQ (reference sequence). The V and J ends lost 3 bases and 4 bases, in that order; junction bases with no gene match: 5. CDR3 bases: TGTGCCAGCAGCTTGGACAGGGGAAATGCAGATACGCAGTATTTT. Translating gives CASSLDRGNADTQYF.

This chain connects TRBV7-9 to TRBJ2-5; tentative D call: TRBD2 (5 bases). This CDR3 has 14 amino acids. Trimming pared 2 bases from V and 4 bases from J, leaving 11 bases between. Germline V gene lookup returns CDR1 SEHNR and CDR2 FQNEAQ (reference sequence). The CDR3 region has the DNA TGTGCCAGCAGCTTATTATGGGGAGCAGAGACCCAGTACTTC. Protein: CASSLLWGAETQYF.

This rearrangement joins TRBV5-1 to TRBJ1-1; D remains unclear. CDR3 length equals 14 residues. V dropped 2 bases and J dropped 6 bases, with 14 bases sitting between them. Germline V CDR1 and CDR2: SGHRS, YFSETQ. The CDR3 sequence: CASSFTQAPSEAFF. Written as DNA, the CDR3 is TGCGCCAGCAGCTTCACCCAAGCCCCTTCTGAAGCTTTCTTT.

The rearrangement uses TRBV18 and TRBJ2-7; weak D call: TRBD1 (5 bases). Trimming cost V 1 base and J 7 bases, with 14 bases left between them. Germline lookup yields CDR1 KGHSH and CDR2 LQKENI. The CDR3 has 14 amino acids. CDR3 amino acids: CASSPLGRADEQYF. The CDR3, as DNA: TGTGCCAGCTCACCACTCGGCAGGGCTGATGAGCAGTACTTC.

The gene calls are TRBV25-1 and TRBJ2-1, with D possibly being TRBD1 (5 bases). With 2 bases removed from V and 2 bases from J, the gap between germline ends came to 7 bases. The germline V gene has CDR1 MGHDK and CDR2 SYGVNS. This CDR3 comprises 14 residues. CDR3 loop: CASSEQGTYNEQFF. CDR3 nucleotides: TGTGCCAGCAGTGAACAGGGAACCTACAATGAGCAGTTCTTC.

CDR3: CASSFYTGGYNEQFF. The CDR3 DNA is TGTGCCAGCAGTTTTTACACAGGGGGCTATAATGAGCAGTTCTTC. The chain uses TRBV28 and TRBJ2-1; 9 bases are a match to TRBD1. This CDR3 is 15 amino acids long. Germline V CDR1 and CDR2: MDHEN, SYDVKM. Trimming at V came to 3 bases and at J to 7 bases, leaving 7 bases not matched to a gene.

This clone showed up just once. The rearrangement links TRBV5-1 to TRBJ2-3, with TRBD2 as a possible D gene (7 bases). Trimming took off 0 bases at V and 0 bases at J, with 14 bases between the two ends. The germline V gene has CDR1 SGHRS and CDR2 YFSETQ. This CDR3 is built from 17 residues. This CDR3 is CASSLGRGGGSTDTQYF. In nucleotides, the CDR3 is TGCGCCAGCAGCTTGGGAAGGGGCGGGGGCAGCACAGATACGCAGTATTTT.

The rearrangement links TRBV4-1 to TRBJ2-5; 9 bases match TRBD2. J gave up 8 bases and V 1 base, and 8 bases lay outside the gene matches. Germline CDR1 reads MGHRA; CDR2 reads YSYEKL. This CDR3 has 15 residues. The CDR3 nucleotides read TGCGCCAGCAGCCAAGCTAGCGGGGCCAACCTTACCCAGTACTTC. It is translated as CASSQASGANLTQYF.

The chain couples TRBV6-4 to TRBJ1-5; 9 bases line up with TRBD1. V lost 3 bases to trimming and J lost 2 bases; unmatched junction nucleotides: 17. The CDR3 runs to 20 residues. Germline CDR1 reads MRHNA; CDR2 reads SNTAGT. The CDR3 DNA reads as TGTGCCAGCAGTGAAGAATCCCGGACAGGGGATCGGAGAGGCAATCAGCCCCAGCATTTT. Amino acid sequence: CASSEESRTGDRRGNQPQHF.

The chain has TRBV2 and TRBJ1-1; D is undetermined. This CDR3 spans 15 amino acids. The V end lost 11 bases, the J end lost 1 base, and 20 bases lay between the germline ends. The germline V gene encodes CDR1 SNHLY and CDR2 FYNNEI. The CDR3 nucleotides read TGTGCCGCTCATCCGGGGTTGCCTCGGAACACTGAAGCTTTCTTT. Amino acid sequence: CAAHPGLPRNTEAFF.

This sequence joins TRBV5-1 and TRBJ2-6, with D tentatively TRBD1 (5 bases). V was clipped by 4 bases and J by 4 bases, with 18 bases between them. Germline V lookup: CDR1 SGHRS, CDR2 YFSETQ. This CDR3 has 17 amino acids. The DNA of the CDR3 is TGCGCCAGCAGCCAACGGACGGACCCAGGGGGGGCCAACGTCCTGACTTTC. Protein: CASSQRTDPGGANVLTF.

This chain uses TRBV10-1 with TRBJ2-1, with 8 bases lining up with TRBD2. The germline V gene has CDR1 WNHNN and CDR2 SYGVQD (reference sequence). V lost 0 bases to trimming and J lost 10 bases; unmatched junction nucleotides: 8. The CDR3 spans 15 residues. CDR3 DNA sequence: TGCGCCAGCAGTGAGTCCACGGGAGGGCCTAAAGAGCAGTTCTTC. Its protein product is CASSESTGGPKEQFF.

The V call is TRBV30, the J call TRBJ1-1; tentatively, D is TRBD1 (5 bases). The CDR3 runs to 15 residues. In germline, CDR1 is GTSNPN, CDR2 SVGIG (reference sequence). With 1 base removed from V and 11 bases from J, the gap between germline ends came to 23 bases. CDR3 residues: CAWSGGLGGRTWAFF. The CDR3 DNA reads TGTGCCTGGAGTGGCGGGTTGGGGGGGAGAACTTGGGCTTTCTTT.

The V gene is TRBV5-1, the J gene TRBJ2-3, with D tentatively TRBD2 (6 bases). CDR1 and CDR2 from the germline V gene are SGHRS and YFSETQ. CDR3 length equals 17 residues. Deletions cut 3 bases from V and 2 bases from J, with 19 bases between. In DNA, the CDR3 is TGCGCCAGCAGCTCGCGGACTAACGGGAGATACACAGATACGCAGTATTTT. Encoded protein: CASSSRTNGRYTDTQYF. Based on the CDR3 plus reference TRBV5-1 and TRBJ2-3, the full variable domain is KAGVTQTPRYLIKTRGQQVTLSCSPISGHRSVSWYQQTPGQGLQFLFEYFSETQRNKGNFPGRFSGRQFSNSRSEMNVSTLELGDSALYLCASSSRTNGRYTDTQYFGPGTRLTVL.

About this clone itself: This CDR3 is also generated by other DNA sequences in the sample. The gene calls are TRBV6-6 and TRBJ1-1; no clear D. The CDR3 loop spans 14 amino acids. Deletions cut 0 bases from V and 1 base from J, with 6 bases between. Germline V lookup: CDR1 MNHNY, CDR2 SVGAGI (reference sequence). The CDR3 reads CASSYSGANTEAFF. The CDR3, as DNA: TGTGCCAGCAGTTACTCAGGAGCGAACACTGAAGCTTTCTTT.

The chain couples TRBV28 to TRBJ2-5, with unresolved D. Trimming pared 6 bases from V and 5 bases from J, leaving 10 bases between. The CDR3 spans 12 residues. Germline CDR1 and CDR2: MDHEN and SYDVKM. For the CDR3, the DNA is TGTGCCAGCAGCCAGGTGGTGGAGACCCAGTACTTC. It yields the protein CASSQVVETQYF.

CDR3 in DNA: TGTGCCAGCAGTCCGCAAAGCGGCCGCACAGATACGCAGTATTTT. This sequence encodes CASSPQSGRTDTQYF. V gene TRBV2 combines with J gene TRBJ2-3, with a possible D match to TRBD2 (5 bases). CDR1 is SNHLY, CDR2 FYNNEI, per germline. This CDR3 comprises 15 residues. Trimming took off 5 bases at V and 1 base at J, with 13 bases between the two ends.

With respect to this clone: The same CDR3 is also encoded by other DNA sequences in this sample. This chain joins TRBV19 and TRBJ2-3, with 7 bases that match TRBD1. Trimming removed 5 bases from V and 0 bases from J; junction bases left unmatched: 2. This CDR3 is 14 amino acids long. The V gene's germline CDR1 is LNHDA and CDR2 SQIVND (reference sequence). CDR3 DNA sequence: TGTGCCAGTAGTGACAGGGCTAGCACAGATACGCAGTATTTT. Translated: CASSDRASTDTQYF.

The count of this clone is one. The sample has other DNA sequences that encode this CDR3 too. The chain employs TRBV10-3 and TRBJ1-2; tentatively, D is TRBD1 (5 bases). There are 13 residues in the CDR3. Trimming took 3 bases from V and 2 from J, leaving 7 bases between them. Per the germline V gene, CDR1 is ENHRY and CDR2 is SYGVKD. The CDR3 spells CAISDGGNYGYTF. In DNA form, the CDR3 reads TGTGCCATCAGTGACGGGGGAAACTATGGCTACACCTTC.